The rows below give T cell receptor beta chains drawn from one sample of a study of blood T cell repertoires in COVID-19. TCRdb's table, derived via immunoSEQ multiplex PCR, lists solely in-frame clones and lacks some. Among roughly 220,000 clones listed, roughly 88% were seen once. The sequencing sample was made of PBMCs or T cells enriched from blood (not recorded which). Receptors originate from a woman between 40 and 55 years old with acute COVID-19. Both conserved end residues are part of each CDR3. Each record gives: clone size, D gene, V gene, J gene, CDR3 protein, CDR3 DNA. D genes are given only for firm matches. Size is omitted from some rows. Given values are once, few, many or a class for expanded clones.

.	.	TRBV11-3	TRBJ1-2	CASSLDTACSKEYTF	TGTGCCAGCAGCTTAGATACAGCCTGTAGTAAAGAGTACACCTTC
.	TRBD2	TRBV5-1	TRBJ2-7	CASSRTSGSYEQYF	TGCGCCAGCAGCCGGACTAGCGGGTCCTACGAGCAGTACTTC
.	TRBD2	TRBV7-2	TRBJ2-3	CASKAGGRSTDTQYF	TGTGCCAGCAAAGCGGGGGGGCGGAGCACAGATACGCAGTATTTT
.	.	TRBV12-5	TRBJ1-2	CASGWDNSYGYTF	TGTGCTAGTGGTTGGGACAACTCCTATGGCTACACCTTC
.	TRBD2	TRBV7-9	TRBJ2-7	CASSNPSSSGGTYEQYF	TGTGCCAGCAGCAACCCATCATCTAGCGGGGGAACCTACGAGCAGTACTTC
few	.	TRBV3-1/TRBV3-2	TRBJ1-5	CASSQDHTNQPQHF	TGTGCCAGCAGCCAAGATCATACTAATCAGCCCCAGCATTTT
.	TRBD1	TRBV18	TRBJ1-6	CASSARDRVASPLHF	TGTGCCAGCTCAGCCCGGGACAGGGTGGCTTCACCCCTCCACTTT
.	TRBD1	TRBV7-3	TRBJ1-3	CASSLGTGVGNTIYF	TGTGCCAGCAGCTTAGGGACAGGGGTTGGAAACACCATATATTTT
.	TRBD1	TRBV24-1	TRBJ2-2	CATSDLQGQQGYTGELFF	TGTGCCACCAGTGATTTGCAGGGACAGCAAGGTTACACCGGGGAGCTGTTTTTT
.	.	TRBV25-1	TRBJ1-3	CASSALNSGNTIYF	TGTGCCAGCAGTGCTCTAAACTCTGGAAACACCATATATTTT
.	.	TRBV9	TRBJ2-2	CASSPSGNTGELFF	TGTGCCAGCAGCCCGTCCGGGAACACCGGGGAGCTGTTTTTT
.	.	TRBV15	TRBJ2-3	CATSSPSTDTQYF	TGTGCCACCAGCAGTCCTTCGACAGATACGCAGTATTTT
.	TRBD2	TRBV29-1	TRBJ2-5	CSVVLAGGETQYF	TGCAGCGTTGTCCTCGCGGGGGGTGAGACCCAGTACTTC
.	TRBD1	TRBV10-3	TRBJ2-7	CAISGGQGYEQYF	TGTGCCATCTCAGGGGGACAGGGTTACGAGCAGTACTTC
few	TRBD1	TRBV3-1/TRBV3-2	TRBJ1-6	CASSLTGGSYNSPLHF	TGTGCCAGCAGCCTCACAGGGGGCTCCTATAATTCACCCCTCCACTTT
.	.	TRBV27	TRBJ2-5	CASSWGPMEGTQYF	TGTGCCAGCAGCTGGGGACCAATGGAGGGGACCCAGTACTTC
.	TRBD1	TRBV5-4	TRBJ1-6	CASSMRTGGNSPLHF	TGTGCCAGCAGCATGAGGACAGGTGGTAATTCACCCCTCCACTTT
.	.	TRBV19	TRBJ1-5	CASSILQGRGQPQHF	TGTGCCAGTAGTATCCTACAGGGCAGAGGTCAGCCCCAGCATTTT
few	TRBD1	TRBV5-1	TRBJ1-4	CASSLQGQIYATNEKLFF	TGCGCCAGCAGCTTGCAGGGACAGATTTATGCAACTAATGAAAAACTGTTTTTT
.	TRBD1	TRBV5-5	TRBJ1-1	CASSLEVKTGGEGAFF	TGTGCCAGCAGCTTGGAGGTTAAAACAGGGGGCGAGGGAGCTTTCTTT
.	.	TRBV7-9	TRBJ1-2	CASSLAGQQLYGYTF	TGTGCCAGCAGCTTAGCCGGACAGCAACTCTATGGCTACACCTTC
.	TRBD1	TRBV4-3	TRBJ1-2	CASSRAGGDYGYTF	TGCGCCAGCAGCCGGGCAGGGGGCGACTATGGCTACACCTTC
.	.	TRBV1	TRBJ2-1	CTSSQDVLAGPYNEQFF	TGCACCAGCAGCCAAGATGTCCTAGCGGGGCCATACAATGAGCAGTTCTTC
.	.	TRBV27	TRBJ1-1	CASSLSRNANTEAFF	TGTGCCAGCAGTTTATCGAGGAACGCGAACACTGAAGCTTTCTTT
.	TRBD2	TRBV7-2	TRBJ2-1	CASSKGLAGRNNEQFF	TGTGCCAGCAGCAAGGGGTTAGCGGGGCGGAACAATGAGCAGTTCTTC
.	TRBD1	TRBV18	TRBJ2-5	CASSRDRGRIETQYF	TGTGCCAGCTCGCGGGACAGGGGGCGCATAGAGACCCAGTACTTC
.	TRBD1	TRBV6-4	TRBJ1-1	CASSDGAGGAFF	TGTGCCAGCAGTGACGGGGCAGGGGGAGCTTTCTTT
.	.	TRBV20-1	TRBJ1-2	CSASKKEGPSLNYGYTF	TGCAGTGCTAGTAAGAAGGAGGGGCCCTCTCTAAACTATGGCTACACCTTC
.	TRBD2	TRBV19	TRBJ2-1	CASSIGTSGSSYNEQFF	TGTGCCAGTAGTATAGGGACTAGCGGTAGCTCCTACAATGAGCAGTTCTTC
.	.	TRBV19	TRBJ1-2	CASSMFDRTYGYTF	TGTGCCAGTAGTATGTTCGACAGAACCTATGGCTACACCTTC
.	.	TRBV12-5	TRBJ1-5	CASGFGGGQPQHF	TGTGCTAGTGGTTTCGGGGGAGGCCAGCCCCAGCATTTT
.	.	TRBV7-6	TRBJ1-6	CASSLVAEPNSPLHF	TGTGCCAGCAGCTTAGTGGCGGAGCCTAATTCACCCCTCCACTTT
.	.	TRBV5-8	TRBJ2-5	CASSPIQETQYF	TGTGCCAGCAGCCCCATCCAAGAGACCCAGTACTTC
.	.	TRBV2	TRBJ1-2	CASSEPGGSGYGYTF	TGTGCCAGCAGTGAACCGGGGGGGAGCGGCTATGGCTACACCTTC
.	.	TRBV12-3/TRBV12-4	TRBJ1-2	CASSLDTAYGYTF	TGTGCCAGCAGCTTGGACACGGCGTATGGCTACACCTTC
.	.	TRBV7-9	TRBJ1-2	CASSLAGASDYGYTF	TGTGCCAGCAGCTTAGCGGGGGCCTCTGACTATGGCTACACCTTC
.	TRBD1	TRBV18	TRBJ1-2	CASSPQAGQGIYGYTF	TGTGCCAGCTCACCTCAAGCGGGACAGGGCATCTATGGCTACACCTTC
.	.	TRBV6-5	TRBJ1-1	CASSYGAETEAFF	TGTGCCAGCAGTTATGGGGCTGAGACTGAAGCTTTCTTT
.	TRBD1	TRBV10-2	TRBJ1-1	CASGRQGTAFF	TGCGCCAGCGGACGACAGGGTACAGCTTTCTTT
.	.	TRBV7-9	TRBJ1-1	CASSHRGNDPNTEAFF	TGTGCCAGCAGCCATAGGGGTAACGACCCGAACACTGAAGCTTTCTTT